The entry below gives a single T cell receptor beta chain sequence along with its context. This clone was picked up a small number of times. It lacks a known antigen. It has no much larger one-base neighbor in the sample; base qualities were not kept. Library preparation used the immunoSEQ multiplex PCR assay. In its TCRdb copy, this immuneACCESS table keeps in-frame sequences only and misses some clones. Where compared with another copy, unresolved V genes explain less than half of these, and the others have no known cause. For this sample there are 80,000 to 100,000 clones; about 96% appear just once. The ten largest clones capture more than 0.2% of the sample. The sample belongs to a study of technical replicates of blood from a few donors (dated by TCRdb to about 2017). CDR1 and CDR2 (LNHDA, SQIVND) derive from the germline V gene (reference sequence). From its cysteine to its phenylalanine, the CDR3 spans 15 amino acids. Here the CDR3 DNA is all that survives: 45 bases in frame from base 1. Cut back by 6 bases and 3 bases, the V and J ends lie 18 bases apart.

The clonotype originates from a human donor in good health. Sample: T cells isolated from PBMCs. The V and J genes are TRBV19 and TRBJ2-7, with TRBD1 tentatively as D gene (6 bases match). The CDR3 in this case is CASSPWTGGHYEQYF. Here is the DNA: TGTGCCAGTAGCCCCTGGACTGGGGGACACTACGAGCAGTACTTC.